Described below is a single TCR beta chain sequence and its context. Its antigen is as yet unknown. The data were taken from a study of OX40 agonist ivuxolimab in advanced cancers. General study points: The mean number of expanded clones was higher in CD8+ T cells than in CD4+.

TCRdb keeps only in-frame clones here, not all; method: immunoSEQ multiplex PCR. The sample holds some 30,000 clones; around 88% are singletons and the top ten take under 30%. V trimming: 7 bases; J trimming: 1 base; junction bases outside the gene matches: 9. This CDR3 comprises 18 residues. The germline V gene has CDR1 ENHRY and CDR2 SYGVKD. The gene calls are TRBV10-3 and TRBJ2-3; 15 bases are shared with TRBD2. The receptor comes from an adult with an advanced solid tumor such as melanoma, head and neck, liver or kidney cancer. Material: CD4+ or CD8+ T cells sorted from blood, obtained in a trial of the OX40 agonist ivuxolimab. The CDR3 spells CAITEGTSGRLGTDTQYF. The CDR3 DNA follows: TGTGCCATCACCGAAGGGACTAGCGGGAGGTTAGGCACAGATACGCAGTATTTT.